The 9 T cell receptor beta chains reported below all come from one sample, sequenced in a study of response to subunit inactivated influenza vaccine. TCRdb processed the RT-PCR reads anew with MiXCR; each CDR3 protein has one entry. The profile shows a few hundred thousand distinct CDR3 sequences, 20% to 25% of them singletons. Sequences were derived from PBMCs from blood, sampled around 22 months after vaccination. The receptors derive from a man between 50 and 70 years old who received an inactivated influenza vaccine.

The chain has TRBV12-3 or TRBV12-4 and TRBJ2-2, with TRBD1 identical over 7 bases. V was pared by 6 bases and J by 6 bases, with 10 bases of the junction left unmatched. The CDR3 covers 15 residues. CDR3 DNA sequence: TGTGCCAGCAGACTCCGACAGGGTAGTGCCGGGGAGCTGTTTTTT. Protein product: CASRLRQGSAGELFF.

This chain uses TRBV2 with TRBJ2-1, with D possibly TRBD2 on 6 matching bases. CDR3 length equals 15 residues. Germline loops: CDR1 SNHLY, CDR2 FYNNEI. V was clipped by 8 bases and J by 2 bases, with 16 bases between them. CDR3 loop: CASRRRDSTYNEQFF. CDR3 nucleotide sequence: TGTGCCAGCCGTCGAAGGGACTCCACCTACAATGAGCAGTTCTTC. Together with reference TRBV2 and TRBJ2-1, the CDR3 gives the full variable domain: EPEVTQTPSHQVTQMGQEVILRCVPISNHLYFYWYRQILGQKVEFLVSFYNNEISEKSEIFDDQFSVERPDGSNFTLKIRSTKLEDSAMYFCASRRRDSTYNEQFFGPGTRLTVL.

The rearrangement uses TRBV2 and TRBJ2-2, with a possible D match to TRBD2 (6 bases). The CDR3 covers 15 residues. Deletions cut 4 bases from V and 4 bases from J, with 13 bases between. Germline CDR1 reads SNHLY; CDR2 reads FYNNEI. In DNA, the CDR3 is TGTGCCAGCAGTGTCCCGGGAGTACTCACCGGGGAGCTGTTTTTT. Translating gives CASSVPGVLTGELFF.

The sample holds many counts of this clonotype. This rearrangement joins TRBV18 to TRBJ2-1; 13 bases are a match to TRBD2. J gave up 14 bases and V 3 bases, and 10 bases lay outside the gene matches. The CDR3 totals 15 residues. Germline CDR1 and CDR2: KGHSH and LQKENI. This CDR3 is CASSPETGTSGVEFF. The CDR3 DNA reads as TGTGCCAGCTCACCCGAGACCGGGACTAGCGGGGTCGAGTTCTTC.

V usage is TRBV20-1 and J usage is TRBJ2-1; 9 nucleotides line up with TRBD2. CDR1 and CDR2 from the germline V gene are DFQATT and SNEGSKA (reference sequence). This CDR3 contains 14 residues. V shed 3 bases, J shed 7 bases, and the junction held 7 bases outside the gene matches. The CDR3 DNA sequence: TGCAGTGCTAGTGGTAGCGGGAGTCTTAATGAGCAGTTCTTC. This encodes CSASGSGSLNEQFF.

CDR3 amino acids: CASSHRIRGGDYNEQFF. As DNA, the CDR3 is TGCGCCAGCAGCCACCGAATCAGGGGAGGGGACTACAATGAGCAGTTCTTC. This rearrangement joins TRBV4-1 to TRBJ2-1; tentative D call: TRBD2 (7 bases). Trimming removed 3 bases at V and 3 bases at J, with 18 bases between. The CDR3 loop spans 17 amino acids. Germline V gives CDR1 MGHRA, CDR2 YSYEKL.

Here the CDR3 DNA reads TGTGCCAGCAGCTTATTCTTTGTCGTTAGCACAGATACGCAGTATTTT. Its protein product is CASSLFFVVSTDTQYF. This chain links TRBV7-9 with TRBJ2-3; no definite D call. In germline, CDR1 is SEHNR, CDR2 FQNEAQ (reference sequence). The CDR3 is 16 residues long. Trimming removed 2 bases from V and 0 bases from J, with 12 bases in between.

This clonotype was seen more than once but under ten times. V gene TRBV6-5 combines with J gene TRBJ1-2; TRBD1 is a possible D gene (5 bases). The CDR3 extends over 14 amino acids. V was clipped by 5 bases and J by 1 base, with 11 bases between them. Germline V lookup: CDR1 MNHEY, CDR2 SVGAGI. The CDR3 DNA reads TGTGCCAGCAGTATACGGGGGGATAACTATGGCTACACCTTC. Translation gives CASSIRGDNYGYTF.

The V and J genes are TRBV23-1 and TRBJ2-7; 7 bases are shared with TRBD2. TRBV23-1 has ORF status, its function being uncertain. This CDR3 contains 15 residues. V was clipped by 2 bases and J by 1 base; unmatched bases: 5. CDR3 sequence: CASSQTWGGSYEQYF. The CDR3 nucleotides read TGCGCCAGCAGTCAAACGTGGGGGGGTTCCTACGAGCAGTACTTC.